Below, 7 T cell receptor beta chains from the same sample are listed, as sequenced in a study of early T cells in non-severe SARS-CoV-2 infection. TCRdb re-called the 5' RACE reads with MiXCR, one entry per CDR3 protein. The data hold around 57,000 distinct CDR3 sequences, with more than 9% observed a single time. Specimen: whole blood. These TCRs come from an adult who was a healthcare worker with PCR-confirmed SARS-CoV-2 infection or an uninfected control (not recorded which).

This clonotype was observed at least ten times. This chain links TRBV30 with TRBJ1-2, with D tentatively TRBD1 (5 bases). Trimming pared 0 bases from V and 3 bases from J, leaving 14 bases between. Germline V CDR1 and CDR2: GTSNPN, SVGIG (reference sequence). The CDR3 is 15 amino acids. CDR3 sequence (DNA): TGTGCCTGGAGTGTACCAGCAGGGCCCCACTATGGCTACACCTTC. Its translation: CAWSVPAGPHYGYTF.

The chain links TRBV7-3 to TRBJ2-1; maybe TRBD2 (5 bases). The CDR3 runs to 15 residues. Trimming removed 4 bases at V and 0 bases at J, with 10 bases between. Germline CDR1 and CDR2: SGHTA and FQGTGA. The CDR3 spells CASSSGSPSYNEQFF. CDR3 DNA: TGTGCCAGCAGCTCGGGGTCCCCCTCCTACAATGAGCAGTTCTTC. Complete variable domain (other parts from reference TRBV7-3 and TRBJ2-1): GAGVSQTPSNKVTEKGKYVELRCDPISGHTALYWYRQSLGQGPEFLIYFQGTGAADDSGLPNDRFFAVRPEGSVSTLKIQRTERGDSAVYLCASSSGSPSYNEQFFGPGTRLTVL.

This clonotype has just a few counts. The chain links TRBV20-1 to TRBJ1-2; 9 positions match TRBD1. CDR1 and CDR2 from the germline V gene are DFQATT and SNEGSKA (reference sequence). V lost 4 bases to trimming and J lost 5 bases; unmatched junction nucleotides: 11. The length of the CDR3 is 15 residues. CDR3 amino acids: CSATPGQGASYGYTF. CDR3 bases: TGCAGTGCTACCCCGGGACAGGGAGCGTCTTATGGCTACACCTTC.

Concerning this clonotype: One end of the junction varies from germline; a read error may be responsible. V usage is TRBV12-3 or TRBV12-4 and J usage is TRBJ2-5; tentatively, D is TRBD2 (5 bases). This CDR3 contains 12 residues. The CDR3 region is CASRLAWETQYF. As DNA, the CDR3 is TGTGCCAGCAGGTTAGCGTGGGAGACCCAGTACTTC.

This clonotype was recorded many times. This chain joins TRBV5-1 and TRBJ2-7; possible D gene TRBD1, 5 bases. The V gene lost 3 bases and the J gene lost 3 bases, with 10 bases spanning the gap. Germline V lookup: CDR1 SGHRS, CDR2 YFSETQ. The CDR3 is made up of 13 amino acids. CDR3 coding DNA: TGCGCCAGCAGCTCCAGGGTTGGCTACGAGCAGTACTTC. Amino acids: CASSSRVGYEQYF.

V is TRBV7-9 and J is TRBJ2-3; maybe TRBD2 (6 bases). The CDR3 contains 14 residues. Trimming took off 1 base at V and 3 bases at J, with 8 bases between the two ends. Germline V CDR1 and CDR2: SEHNR, FQNEAQ (reference sequence). The CDR3 protein is CASSLGDSTDTQYF. The DNA of the CDR3 is TGTGCCAGCAGCTTAGGGGACTCGACAGATACGCAGTATTTT.

The chain is built from TRBV20-1 and TRBJ2-5; no reliable D call. Trimming pared 3 bases from V and 2 bases from J, leaving 13 bases between. The CDR3 has 14 amino acids. From germline, CDR1 is DFQATT and CDR2 SNEGSKA (reference sequence). This chain's CDR3 is CSASRGRLQETQYF. The CDR3, as DNA: TGCAGTGCTAGTCGAGGACGGCTACAAGAGACCCAGTACTTC.